This section outlines one TCR beta chain sequence together with its context. Its specific antigen is unknown. One base away there is no much larger clone; base qualities are not given. The library was made by RT-PCR. The reads were generated on an Illumina HiSeq 2500. Clones were called with MiXCR by TCRdb after fastp trimmed the public reads at Q25, and only in-frame beta chains were retained. Identical CDR3 proteins give one entry, which carries the most common genes and DNA. The sample table contains about 540,000 distinct CDR3 sequences; only one count was recorded for around a quarter of them. 2.5% to 3% of the sample is in the top ten clones. These data belong to a study of response to subunit inactivated influenza vaccine (dated by TCRdb to between 2018 and 2020). With regard to the full study: The study used deep quantitative T cell receptor repertoire profiling to track responses to a trivalent subunit inactivated influenza vaccine.

On the study overall, not on this receptor specifically: According to the authors, only a limited number of new T cells may be recruited by each seasonal influenza vaccination.

These data were also filed under a second study, of T cells expressing NK-cell markers. Drawing on the second study: TCR beta cDNA libraries were prepared using 5'RACE template switching, which introduced a universal primer site and unique molecular identifiers. Three sorted T-cell subsets (CD3+CD56+NKG2C+, CD3+CD56+NKG2C- and CD3+CD56-NKG2C+) from about 8 donors had their TCR beta-chain repertoires profiled. Among the eight sequenced donors, seven were HCMV-seropositive and one was HCMV-seronegative. In several experiments an anti-gammadeltaTCR antibody was added to restrict sorting to alphabetaTCR-expressing T cells. In over five donors, the dominant CD3+CD56+NKG2C+ clonotypes were found to rank among the top 10 CD8+ clonotypes and to make up roughly 1.0-7.5% of CD8+ T cells. Those dominant clonotypes were again the most abundant among CD3+CD56-NKG2C+ cells in several donors, at roughly 28.3-60.1%. Whether the expanded NKG2C-expressing T cell clones were specific for HCMV antigens remained unclear. Randomly selected healthy volunteers, three men and five women, were used as the eight sequenced donors. To determine HCMV serostatus, a commercial ELISA kit was used to detect HCMV-specific IgG in serum. Peripheral blood mononuclear cells were isolated from blood by Ficoll density gradient centrifugation. Using Miltenyi isolation kits, CD4+ and CD8+ T cells were isolated from PBMC through magnetic immunoseparation. Priming for cDNA synthesis came from the TCR beta constant segment, and two successive PCR amplification steps followed. Libraries were sequenced as 2 x 150 bp reads on Illumina HiSeq 2000/2500, MiSeq or NextSeq. Reads were demultiplexed and grouped by UMI with MIGEC, and clonotypes were assembled and quantified with MiTCR. To exclude erroneous sequences, only TCR cDNA sequences supported by at least two reads were retained. Downstream repertoire analysis used the tcR package, and clonotypes were matched across fractions by CDR3 nucleotide sequence plus V segment. VDJmatch was used to annotate antigen specificity against VDJdb, with one amino acid substitution allowed in CDR3.

The sequencing used CD4+ T cells sorted from PBMCs, collected 11 to 12 days after vaccination. This receptor was taken from a man in his fifties who received an inactivated influenza vaccine. Donor details come from another sample of the same person, matched by shared clones.

The bases are TGTGCCAGCAGTCGGGCTAGCGGGGTCTCCCCCACAGATACGCAGTATTTT. It codes for CASSRASGVSPTDTQYF. The chain employs TRBV2 and TRBJ2-3; 9 nucleotides in the junction match TRBD2. The germline V gene provides CDR1 SNHLY and CDR2 FYNNEI. Taken from cysteine to phenylalanine, the CDR3 has 17 residues. The retained sequence is limited to the CDR3, 51 bases, with the frame set at the first base. At the junction V is shortened by 5 bases and J by 2 bases; bases outside the gene matches: 11. The CDR3, completed at both ends by the reference TRBV2 and TRBJ2-3 genes, gives the full variable domain EPEVTQTPSHQVTQMGQEVILRCVPISNHLYFYWYRQILGQKVEFLVSFYNNEISEKSEIFDDQFSVERPDGSNFTLKIRSTKLEDSAMYFCASSRASGVSPTDTQYFGPGTRLTVL.